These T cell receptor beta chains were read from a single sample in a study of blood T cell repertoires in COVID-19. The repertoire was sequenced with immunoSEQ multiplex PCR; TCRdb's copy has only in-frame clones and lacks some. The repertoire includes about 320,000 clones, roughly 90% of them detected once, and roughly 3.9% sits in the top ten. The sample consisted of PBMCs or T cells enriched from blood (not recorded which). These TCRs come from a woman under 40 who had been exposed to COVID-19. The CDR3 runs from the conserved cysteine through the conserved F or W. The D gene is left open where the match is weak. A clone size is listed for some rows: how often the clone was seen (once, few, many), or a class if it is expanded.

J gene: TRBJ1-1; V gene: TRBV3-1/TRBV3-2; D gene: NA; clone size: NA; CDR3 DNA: TGTGCCAGCAGCCAGGGTCGCGGCACTGAAGCTTTCTTT; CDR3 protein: CASSQGRGTEAFF
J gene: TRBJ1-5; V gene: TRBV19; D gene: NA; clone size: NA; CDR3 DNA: TGTGCCAGTAGTATTCTCGTCGTCAATCAGCCCCAGCATTTT; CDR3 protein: CASSILVVNQPQHF
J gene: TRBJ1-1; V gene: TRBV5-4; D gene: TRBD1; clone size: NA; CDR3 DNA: TGTGCCAGCAGCGCCTCAACAGGGGCGCGGACTGAAGCTTTCTTT; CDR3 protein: CASSASTGARTEAFF
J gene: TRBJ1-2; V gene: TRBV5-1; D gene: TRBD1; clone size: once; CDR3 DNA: TGCGCCAGCAGCCAGGGACAGGGAGGATATGGCTACACCTTC; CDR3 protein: CASSQGQGGYGYTF
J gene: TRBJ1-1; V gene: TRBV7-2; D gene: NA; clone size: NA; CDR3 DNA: TGTGCCAGCAGCATAACATGGAACACTGAAGCTTTCTTT; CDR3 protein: CASSITWNTEAFF
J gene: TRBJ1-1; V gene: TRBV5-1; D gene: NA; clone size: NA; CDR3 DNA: TGCGCCAGCAGCTTATCGGACAACCAAAACACTGAAGCTTTCTTT; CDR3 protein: CASSLSDNQNTEAFF
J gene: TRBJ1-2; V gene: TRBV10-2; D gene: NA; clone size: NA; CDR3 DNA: TGCGCCAGTACAGGGACCATTAACTATGGCTACACCTTC; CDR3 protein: CASTGTINYGYTF
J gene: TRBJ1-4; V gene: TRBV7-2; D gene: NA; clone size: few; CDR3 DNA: TGTGCCAGCGGCTCGGGAGGTGGTGAAAAACTGTTTTTT; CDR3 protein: CASGSGGGEKLFF
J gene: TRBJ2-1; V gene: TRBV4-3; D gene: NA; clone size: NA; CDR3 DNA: TGCGCCAGCAGCCACACGGGACTTGGCCTAAATGAGCAGTTCTTC; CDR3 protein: CASSHTGLGLNEQFF
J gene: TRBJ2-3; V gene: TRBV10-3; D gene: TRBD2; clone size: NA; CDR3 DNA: TGTGCCGGGGGACTAGCGGGGGGCACAGATACGCAGTATTTT; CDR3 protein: CAGGLAGGTDTQYF
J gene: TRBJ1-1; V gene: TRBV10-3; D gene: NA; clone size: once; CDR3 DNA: TGTGCCATCAGTGCAGGGATGGGGACTGAAGCTTTCTTT; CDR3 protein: CAISAGMGTEAFF
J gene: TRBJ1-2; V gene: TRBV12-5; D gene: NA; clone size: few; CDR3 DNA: TGTGCTAGTGGCGACAGCTACTATGGCTACACCTTC; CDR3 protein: CASGDSYYGYTF
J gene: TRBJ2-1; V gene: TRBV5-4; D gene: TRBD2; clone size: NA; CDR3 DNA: TGTGCCAGCAGCTTGGGCGGGCTAGCGGACAATGAGCAGTTCTTC; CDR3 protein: CASSLGGLADNEQFF
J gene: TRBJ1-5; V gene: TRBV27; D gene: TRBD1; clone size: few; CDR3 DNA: TGTGCCAGCAGTTGGACAGGGACTGGTAATCAGCCCCAGCATTTT; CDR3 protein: CASSWTGTGNQPQHF
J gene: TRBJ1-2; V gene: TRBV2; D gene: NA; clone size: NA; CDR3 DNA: TGTGCCAGCAAAGAACAGGAGAACTATGGCTACACCTTC; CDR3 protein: CASKEQENYGYTF
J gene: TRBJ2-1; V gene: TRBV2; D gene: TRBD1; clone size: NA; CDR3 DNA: TGTGCCAGCACTGGTGACAGGGGCAATGAGCAGTTCTTC; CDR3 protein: CASTGDRGNEQFF
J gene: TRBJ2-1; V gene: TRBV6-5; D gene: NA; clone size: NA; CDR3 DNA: TGTGCCAGCAGTTACTCGGAGAGCAATGAGCAGTTCTTC; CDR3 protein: CASSYSESNEQFF
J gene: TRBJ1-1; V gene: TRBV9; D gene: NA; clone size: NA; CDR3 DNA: TGTGCCAGCAGCGTAGGGGGCAGGTATATAACTGAAGCTTTCTTT; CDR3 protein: CASSVGGRYITEAFF
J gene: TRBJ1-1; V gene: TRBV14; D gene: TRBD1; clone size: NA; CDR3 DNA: TGTGCCAGCAGCCGACGGACAGGGAGCAACACTGAAGCTTTCTTT; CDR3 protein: CASSRRTGSNTEAFF
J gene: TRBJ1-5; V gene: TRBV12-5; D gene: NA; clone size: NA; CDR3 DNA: TGTGCTAGTGGTTTGGGATTAGAGCCCCAGCATTTT; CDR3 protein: CASGLGLEPQHF
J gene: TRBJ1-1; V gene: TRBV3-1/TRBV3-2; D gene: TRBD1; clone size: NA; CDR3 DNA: TGTGCCAGCAGCCAAGGATCAGGGGGCACTGAAGCTTTCTTT; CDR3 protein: CASSQGSGGTEAFF
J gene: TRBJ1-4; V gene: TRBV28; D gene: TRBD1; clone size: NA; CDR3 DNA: TGTGCCAGCAGGCCTGGGACAGCTCCCGCCGAAAAACTGTTTTTT; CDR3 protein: CASRPGTAPAEKLFF
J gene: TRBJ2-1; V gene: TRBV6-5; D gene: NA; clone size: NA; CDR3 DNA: TGTGCCAGTTCTCTCGCGCCTTTCAACAATGAGCAGTTCTTC; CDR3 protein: CASSLAPFNNEQFF
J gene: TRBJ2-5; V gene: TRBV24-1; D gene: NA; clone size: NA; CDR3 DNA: TGTGCCACCAGTGATAGAGGGAGAGAGACCCAGTACTTC; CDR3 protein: CATSDRGRETQYF
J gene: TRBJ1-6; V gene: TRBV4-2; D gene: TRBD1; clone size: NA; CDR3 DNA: TGTGCCAGCAGCCATGGACCTACCGGGACAGCCGCAAATTCACCCCTCCACTTT; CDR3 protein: CASSHGPTGTAANSPLHF
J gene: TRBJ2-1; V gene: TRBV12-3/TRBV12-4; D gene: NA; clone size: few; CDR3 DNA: TGTGCCAGCAGTTTCTACTTTTACAATGAGCAGTTCTTC; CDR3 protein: CASSFYFYNEQFF
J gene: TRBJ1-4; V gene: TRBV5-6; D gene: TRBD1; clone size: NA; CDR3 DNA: TGTGCCAGCAGCTTCCGAAAGGGGGCAGGTGAAAAACTGTTTTTT; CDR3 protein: CASSFRKGAGEKLFF
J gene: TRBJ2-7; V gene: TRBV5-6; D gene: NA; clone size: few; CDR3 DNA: TGTGCCAGCAGCTTGTACCCAGGGAACTACGAGCAGTACTTC; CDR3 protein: CASSLYPGNYEQYF
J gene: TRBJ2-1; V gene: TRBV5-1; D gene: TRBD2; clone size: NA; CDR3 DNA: TGCGCCAGCAGCTTGGGGTATGCGGGGGGGCCTTCCAATGAGCAGTTCTTC; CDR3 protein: CASSLGYAGGPSNEQFF
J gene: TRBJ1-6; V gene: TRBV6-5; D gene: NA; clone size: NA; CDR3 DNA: TGTGCCAGCAGTTTGGGCAGGAATTCACCCCTCCACTTT; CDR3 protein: CASSLGRNSPLHF
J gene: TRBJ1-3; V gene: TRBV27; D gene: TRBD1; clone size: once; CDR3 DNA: TGTGCCAGCAGCTTAACAGGGGCTGGCTCTGGAAACACCATATATTTT; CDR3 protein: CASSLTGAGSGNTIYF
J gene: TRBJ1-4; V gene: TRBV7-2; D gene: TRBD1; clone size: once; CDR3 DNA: TGTGCCAGCAGCAAGGGACAGGGGGCCTATGAAAAACTGTTTTTT; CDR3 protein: CASSKGQGAYEKLFF
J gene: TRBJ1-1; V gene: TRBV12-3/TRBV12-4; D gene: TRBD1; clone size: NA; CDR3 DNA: TGTGCCAGCAGTTGGGGACAGGGGGCTTTCTTT; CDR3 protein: CASSWGQGAFF
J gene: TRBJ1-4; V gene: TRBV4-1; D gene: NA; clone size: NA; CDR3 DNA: TGCGCCAGCAGCCAAATAGGGGGTCCTAGTCGGGAAAAACTGTTTTTT; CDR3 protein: CASSQIGGPSREKLFF
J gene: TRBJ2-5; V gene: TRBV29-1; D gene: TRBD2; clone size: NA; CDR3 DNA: TGCAGCGTAGAGTATCGGGGGGGGGCGAGCGAAGAGACCCAGTACTTC; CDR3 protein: CSVEYRGGASEETQYF
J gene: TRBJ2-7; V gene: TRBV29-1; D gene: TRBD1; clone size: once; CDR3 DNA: TGCAGCGTTGAAGACTCGACAGGGGTCGTCGGCGAGCAGTACTTC; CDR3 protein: CSVEDSTGVVGEQYF
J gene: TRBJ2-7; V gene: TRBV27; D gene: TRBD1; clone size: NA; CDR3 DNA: TGTGCCAGCACTTTAATTGGGACAGGGAACCACGAGCAGTACTTC; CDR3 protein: CASTLIGTGNHEQYF
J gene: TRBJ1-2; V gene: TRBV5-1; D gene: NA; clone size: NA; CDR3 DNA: TGCGCCAGCAGCGATCTCACGGGGTCTAACTATGGCTACACCTTC; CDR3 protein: CASSDLTGSNYGYTF
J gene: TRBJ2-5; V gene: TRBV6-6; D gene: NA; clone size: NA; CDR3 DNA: TGTGCCAGCAGTGGGCCGGGACTCGGCGAAGAGACCCAGTACTTC; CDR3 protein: CASSGPGLGEETQYF
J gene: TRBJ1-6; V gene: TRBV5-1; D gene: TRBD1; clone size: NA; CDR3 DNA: TGCGCCAGCAGCTCGTACAGGGGCAATAATTCACCCCTCCACTTT; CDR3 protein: CASSSYRGNNSPLHF
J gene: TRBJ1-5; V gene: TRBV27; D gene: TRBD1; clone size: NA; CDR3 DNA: TGTGCCAGCAGTTTTACGGGACAGGGTAGCCACGTAGATCAGCCCCAGCATTTT; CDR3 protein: CASSFTGQGSHVDQPQHF